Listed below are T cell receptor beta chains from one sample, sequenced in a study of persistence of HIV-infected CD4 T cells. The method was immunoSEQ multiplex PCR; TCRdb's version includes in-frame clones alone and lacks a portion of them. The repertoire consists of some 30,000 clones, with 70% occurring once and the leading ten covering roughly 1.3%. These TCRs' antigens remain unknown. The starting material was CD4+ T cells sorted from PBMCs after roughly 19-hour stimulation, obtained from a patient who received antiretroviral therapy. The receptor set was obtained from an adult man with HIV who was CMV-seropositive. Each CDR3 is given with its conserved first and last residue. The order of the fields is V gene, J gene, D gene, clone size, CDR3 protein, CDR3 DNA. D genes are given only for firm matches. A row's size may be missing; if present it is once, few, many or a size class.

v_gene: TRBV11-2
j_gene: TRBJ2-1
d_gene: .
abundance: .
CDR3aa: CASSGLKRGGFSYNEQFF
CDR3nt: TGTGCCAGCAGCGGGCTAAAAAGGGGGGGTTTCTCCTACAATGAGCAGTTCTTC

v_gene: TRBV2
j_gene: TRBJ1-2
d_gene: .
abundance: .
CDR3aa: CASSVAGLLDYGYTF
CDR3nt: TGTGCCAGCAGTGTGGCAGGCCTACTTGACTATGGCTACACCTTC

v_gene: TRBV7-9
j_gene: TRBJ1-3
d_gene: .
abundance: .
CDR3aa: CASSFSRYSGNTIYF
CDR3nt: TGTGCCAGCAGCTTCAGCCGCTACTCTGGAAACACCATATATTTT

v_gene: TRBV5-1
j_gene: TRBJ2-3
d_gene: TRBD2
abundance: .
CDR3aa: CASSLGTSGGSSDTQYF
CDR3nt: TGCGCCAGCAGCTTGGGGACTAGCGGGGGGTCTTCAGATACGCAGTATTTT

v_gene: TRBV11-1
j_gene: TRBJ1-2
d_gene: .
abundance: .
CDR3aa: CASSLGSGNYGYTF
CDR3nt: TGTGCCAGCAGCTTAGGATCGGGGAACTATGGCTACACCTTC

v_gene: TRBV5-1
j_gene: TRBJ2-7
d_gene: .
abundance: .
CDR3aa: CASSLAGRLGEEQYF
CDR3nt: TGCGCCAGCAGCTTGGCCGGCAGGCTTGGAGAGGAGCAGTACTTC

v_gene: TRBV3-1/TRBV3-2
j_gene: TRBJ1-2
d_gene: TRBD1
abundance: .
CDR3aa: CASSQGTGDGYTF
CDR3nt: TGTGCCAGCAGCCAAGGGACAGGTGATGGCTACACCTTC

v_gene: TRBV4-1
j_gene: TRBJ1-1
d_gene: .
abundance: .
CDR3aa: CASSLARAGNTEAFF
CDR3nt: TGCGCCAGCAGCCTAGCTAGAGCCGGGAACACTGAAGCTTTCTTT

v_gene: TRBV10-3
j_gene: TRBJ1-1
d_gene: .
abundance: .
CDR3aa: CAISVRPGKTASNTEAFF
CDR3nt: TGTGCCATCAGTGTACGTCCCGGGAAAACGGCATCGAACACTGAAGCTTTCTTT

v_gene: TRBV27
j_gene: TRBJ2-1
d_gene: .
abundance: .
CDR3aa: CASKTGSYNEQFF
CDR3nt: TGTGCCAGCAAAACAGGGAGCTACAATGAGCAGTTCTTC

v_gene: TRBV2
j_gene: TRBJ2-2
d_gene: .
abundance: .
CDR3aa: CASSVRGRAGTGELFF
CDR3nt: TGTGCCAGCAGTGTCCGGGGACGGGCGGGAACCGGGGAGCTGTTTTTT

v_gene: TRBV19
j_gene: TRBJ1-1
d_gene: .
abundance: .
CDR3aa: CASKGMNTEAFF
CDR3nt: TGTGCCAGTAAAGGTATGAACACTGAAGCTTTCTTT

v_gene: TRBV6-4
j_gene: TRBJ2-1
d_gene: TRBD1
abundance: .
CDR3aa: CASSPGTGTYNEQFF
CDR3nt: TGTGCCAGCAGCCCCGGGACAGGGACCTACAATGAGCAGTTCTTC

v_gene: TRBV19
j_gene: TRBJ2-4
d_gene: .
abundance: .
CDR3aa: CASSIQRSAILAKNIQYF
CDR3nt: TGTGCCAGTAGTATACAAAGGTCGGCGATCCTAGCCAAAAACATTCAGTACTTC

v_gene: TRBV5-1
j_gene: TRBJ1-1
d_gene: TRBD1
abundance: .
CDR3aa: CASSLGQYGTEAFF
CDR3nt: TGCGCCAGCAGCCTGGGACAGTACGGGACTGAAGCTTTCTTT

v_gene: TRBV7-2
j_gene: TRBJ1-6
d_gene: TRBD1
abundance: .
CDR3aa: CASSDWDRGPNSPLHF
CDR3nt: TGTGCCAGCAGCGACTGGGACAGGGGCCCTAATTCACCCCTCCACTTT

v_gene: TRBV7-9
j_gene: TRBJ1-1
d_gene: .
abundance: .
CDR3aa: CASSLQKWNTEAFF
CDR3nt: TGTGCCAGCAGCTTACAGAAGTGGAACACTGAAGCTTTCTTT

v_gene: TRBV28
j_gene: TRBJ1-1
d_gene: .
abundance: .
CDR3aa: CASSFYTEAFF
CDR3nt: TGTGCCAGCAGTTTTTACACTGAAGCTTTCTTT

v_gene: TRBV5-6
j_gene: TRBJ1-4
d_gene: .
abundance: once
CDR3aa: CASSSREGVDEKLFF
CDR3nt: TGTGCCAGCAGCAGTCGTGAGGGGGTTGACGAAAAACTGTTTTTT

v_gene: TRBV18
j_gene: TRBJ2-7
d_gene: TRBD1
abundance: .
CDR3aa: CASSFGQGASEQYF
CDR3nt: TGTGCCAGCTCCTTCGGACAGGGCGCCTCCGAGCAGTACTTC

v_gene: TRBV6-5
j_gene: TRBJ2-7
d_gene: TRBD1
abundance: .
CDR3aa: CASSYGRTGTYEQYF
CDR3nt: TGTGCCAGCAGTTACGGCCGGACAGGGACCTACGAGCAGTACTTC

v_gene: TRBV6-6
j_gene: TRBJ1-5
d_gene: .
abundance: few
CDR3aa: CASSYETDYQPQHF
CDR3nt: TGTGCCAGCAGTTACGAGACAGACTATCAGCCCCAGCATTTT

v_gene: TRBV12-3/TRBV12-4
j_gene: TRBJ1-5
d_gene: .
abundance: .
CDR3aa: CASSWGGDQPQHF
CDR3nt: TGTGCCAGCAGTTGGGGCGGCGATCAGCCCCAGCATTTT

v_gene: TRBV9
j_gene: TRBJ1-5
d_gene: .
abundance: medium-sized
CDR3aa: CASSLDTNQPQHF
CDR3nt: TGTGCCAGCAGCCTGGACACTAATCAGCCCCAGCATTTT

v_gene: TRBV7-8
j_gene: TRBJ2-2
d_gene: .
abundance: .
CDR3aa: CASSFVFGGNTGELFF
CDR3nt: TGTGCCAGCAGCTTTGTCTTCGGGGGGAACACCGGGGAGCTGTTTTTT

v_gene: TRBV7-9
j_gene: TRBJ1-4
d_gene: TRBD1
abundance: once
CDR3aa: CASSPGTGKEKLFF
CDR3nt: TGTGCCAGCAGCCCCGGGACAGGGAAAGAAAAACTGTTTTTT

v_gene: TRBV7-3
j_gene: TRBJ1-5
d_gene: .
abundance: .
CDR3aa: CASSFNDLYSNQPQHF
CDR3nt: TGTGCCAGCAGCTTTAATGACTTATATAGCAATCAGCCCCAGCATTTT

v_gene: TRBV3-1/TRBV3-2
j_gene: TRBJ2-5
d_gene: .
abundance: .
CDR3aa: CASSQGLLETQYF
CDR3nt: TGTGCCAGCAGCCAAGGACTCCTGGAGACCCAGTACTTC

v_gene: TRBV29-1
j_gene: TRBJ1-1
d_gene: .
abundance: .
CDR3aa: CSVAGRWTEAFF
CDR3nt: TGCAGCGTAGCGGGCAGATGGACTGAAGCTTTCTTT

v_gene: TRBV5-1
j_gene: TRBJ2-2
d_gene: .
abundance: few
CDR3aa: CASSLDLNTGELFF
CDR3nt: TGCGCCAGCAGCTTGGACCTTAACACCGGGGAGCTGTTTTTT

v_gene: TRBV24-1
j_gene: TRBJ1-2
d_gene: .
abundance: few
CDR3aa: CATSRGSGYTF
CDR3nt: TGTGCCACCAGTCGTGGGTCCGGCTACACCTTC

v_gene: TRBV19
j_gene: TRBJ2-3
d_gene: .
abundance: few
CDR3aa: CASSTDTNTQYF
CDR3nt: TGTGCCAGTAGTACGGACACGAATACGCAGTATTTT

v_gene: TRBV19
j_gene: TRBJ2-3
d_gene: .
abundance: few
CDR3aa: CASSMKKGLSTDTQYF
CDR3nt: TGTGCCAGTAGTATGAAGAAGGGATTAAGCACAGATACGCAGTATTTT

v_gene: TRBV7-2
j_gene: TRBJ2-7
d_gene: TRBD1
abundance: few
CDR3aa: CASSLALTGGKSAGEQYF
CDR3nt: TGTGCCAGCAGCTTAGCGCTAACAGGGGGAAAATCTGCGGGAGAGCAGTACTTC

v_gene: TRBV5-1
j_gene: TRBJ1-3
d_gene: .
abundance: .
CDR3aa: CASSLGDPVDTIYF
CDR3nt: TGCGCCAGCAGCTTGGGGGACCCTGTTGACACCATATATTTT

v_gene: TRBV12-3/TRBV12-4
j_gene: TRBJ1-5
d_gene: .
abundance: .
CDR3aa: CASSLQTGPQHF
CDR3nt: TGTGCCAGCAGTCTCCAGACCGGGCCCCAGCATTTT

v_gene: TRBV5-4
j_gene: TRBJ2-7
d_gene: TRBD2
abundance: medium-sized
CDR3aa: CASSLVAGGYEQYF
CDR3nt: TGTGCCAGCAGCTTGGTAGCGGGCGGCTACGAGCAGTACTTC

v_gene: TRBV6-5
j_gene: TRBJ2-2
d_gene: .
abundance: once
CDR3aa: CATLTGPSNTGELFF
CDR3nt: TGTGCCACCCTCACCGGACCTTCGAACACCGGGGAGCTGTTTTTT

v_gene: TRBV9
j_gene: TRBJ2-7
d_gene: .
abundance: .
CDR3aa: CASSIGTASSYEQYF
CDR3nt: TGTGCCAGCAGCATTGGGACGGCGAGCTCCTACGAGCAGTACTTC

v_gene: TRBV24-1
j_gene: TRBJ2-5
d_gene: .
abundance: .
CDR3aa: CATSDRTAQETQYF
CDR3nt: TGTGCCACCAGTGATCGGACAGCCCAAGAGACCCAGTACTTC

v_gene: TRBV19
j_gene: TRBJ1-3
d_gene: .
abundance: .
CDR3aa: CASNRRGNTIYF
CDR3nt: TGTGCCAGTAATCGGCGGGGAAACACCATATATTTT

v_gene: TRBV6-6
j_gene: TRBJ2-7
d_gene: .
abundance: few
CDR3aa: CASISGAGIHEQYF
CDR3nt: TGTGCCAGCATTTCAGGGGCAGGGATACACGAGCAGTACTTC

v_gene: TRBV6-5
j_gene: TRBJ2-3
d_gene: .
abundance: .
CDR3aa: CASSYEGRPDTQYF
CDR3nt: TGTGCCAGCAGTTACGAGGGCAGACCAGATACGCAGTATTTT

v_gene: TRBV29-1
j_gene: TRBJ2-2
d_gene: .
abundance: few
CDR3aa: CSVEPNTGELFF
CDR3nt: TGCAGCGTTGAACCGAACACCGGGGAGCTGTTTTTT

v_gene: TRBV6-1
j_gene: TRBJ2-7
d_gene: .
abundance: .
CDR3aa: CASSEGLMGGYEQYF
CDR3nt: TGTGCCAGCAGTGAAGGCTTGATGGGGGGTTACGAGCAGTACTTC

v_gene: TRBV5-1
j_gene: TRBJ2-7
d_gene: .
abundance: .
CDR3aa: CASSPGGFPSYEQYF
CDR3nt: TGCGCCAGCAGTCCGGGTGGTTTCCCCTCCTACGAGCAGTACTTC

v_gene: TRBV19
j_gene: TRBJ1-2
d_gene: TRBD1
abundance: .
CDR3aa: CASTPMGGQGRSYTF
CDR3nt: TGTGCCAGTACCCCCATGGGCGGACAGGGCCGGTCCTACACCTTC

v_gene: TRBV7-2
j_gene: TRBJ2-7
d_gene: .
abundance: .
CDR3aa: CASSSRGTQSYEQYF
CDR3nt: TGTGCCAGCAGCTCACGGGGGACACAATCCTACGAGCAGTACTTC

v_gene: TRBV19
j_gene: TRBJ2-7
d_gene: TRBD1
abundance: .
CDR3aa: CASTGQSYEQYF
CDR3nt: TGTGCCAGTACGGGACAGAGTTACGAGCAGTACTTC

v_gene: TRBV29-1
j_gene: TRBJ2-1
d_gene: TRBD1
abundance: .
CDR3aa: CSVIRMDRVREQFF
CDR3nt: TGCAGCGTTATCCGAATGGACAGGGTTCGCGAGCAGTTCTTC

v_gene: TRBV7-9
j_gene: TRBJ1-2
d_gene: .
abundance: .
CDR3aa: CASSRDLDYGYTF
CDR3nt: TGTGCCAGCAGCCGAGACCTGGATTATGGCTACACCTTC

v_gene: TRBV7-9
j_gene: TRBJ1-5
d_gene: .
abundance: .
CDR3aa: CASSLSGTVEPQHF
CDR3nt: TGTGCCAGCAGCTTATCAGGGACTGTGGAGCCCCAGCATTTT

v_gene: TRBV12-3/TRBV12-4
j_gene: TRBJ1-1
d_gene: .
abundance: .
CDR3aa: CASSLEWGAEAFF
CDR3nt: TGTGCCAGCAGTTTAGAGTGGGGCGCCGAGGCTTTCTTT

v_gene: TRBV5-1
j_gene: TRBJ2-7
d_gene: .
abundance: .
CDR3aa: CASSSGPGSTDEQYF
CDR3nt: TGCGCCAGCAGCTCCGGCCCGGGGTCGACGGACGAGCAGTACTTC

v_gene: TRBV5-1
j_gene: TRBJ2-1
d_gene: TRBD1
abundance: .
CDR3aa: CASSLGIGSGGSYNEQFF
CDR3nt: TGCGCCAGCAGCTTGGGGATTGGTTCAGGGGGTTCATACAATGAGCAGTTCTTC